This section outlines one T cell receptor (beta chain) sequence together with its context. No antigen is known for it. The table came from immunoSEQ multiplex PCR; TCRdb's copy has only in-frame clones and leaves some out. There are more than 140,000 clones in the sample; 70% to 85% occur only once, and approximately 30% lies in the top ten. The data were obtained in a study of cytotoxic CD8 clonotypes in ibrutinib-treated CLL. TCR beta libraries used about 1.8 micrograms of genomic DNA from cryopreserved PBMCs. Trimming removed 9 bases from V and 3 bases from J; junction bases left unmatched: 3. This CDR3 has 12 amino acids. Germline V gene sequence: CDR1 MDHEN, CDR2 SYDVKM. Points from the study as a whole: Public clonotypes occurred uncommonly; on treatment, they contracted or remained stable.

The chain combines TRBV28 with TRBJ1-2; TRBD1 matches at 8 bases. The source of this sequence is a human donor with chronic lymphocytic leukemia. The source material was PBMCs, sampled after 12 months of ibrutinib treatment. CDR3 nucleotides: TGTGCCAGTCAGACAGGGGACTATGGCTACACCTTC. It codes for CASQTGDYGYTF.